This record looks at one TCR beta chain sequence and its context. Its target is not known. Germline V lookup: CDR1 MNHEY, CDR2 SVGAGI. Trimming pared 3 bases from V and 6 bases from J, leaving 17 bases between. The CDR3 has 15 residues. The data are from a study of OX40 agonist ivuxolimab in advanced cancers. Study observations and caveats: The authors also found low normalized T-cell clonal expansion in some nonresponders. On average, a greater number of expanded clones characterised CD8+ T cells relative to CD4+. By week 6 at 0.1 to 3.0 mg/kg, blood CD4+ and CD8+ T cells had expanded clonally.

Measured with immunoSEQ multiplex PCR; TCRdb has only the in-frame clones, and not every one. This sample has over 60,000 clones, with 89% found just once. Sequenced material: CD4+ or CD8+ T cells sorted from blood, taken in a trial of the OX40 agonist ivuxolimab. This chain joins TRBV6-5 and TRBJ1-1; D might be TRBD1 (5 bases). This clonotype was obtained from an adult with an advanced solid tumor such as melanoma, head and neck, liver or kidney cancer. CDR3 coding DNA: TGTGCCAGCAGTTATGCGGGCCCAGGGAGCCCTGAAGCTTTCTTT. This sequence encodes CASSYAGPGSPEAFF.